The 22 T cell receptor beta chains given below trace back to one sample, sequenced in a study of blood T cells in healthy people across ages. Alongside a J-beta primer mix, a sample-barcoded 5' primer served in a second PCR lasting about 7 to 12 cycles. TCRdb independently ran MiXCR on the 5' RACE reads; one entry per CDR3 protein. The sample has 800,000 or so distinct CDR3 sequences, roughly 25% seen once. The sample was also reused in another study, on T cells of mothers and their children.

Specimen: blood. The receptor set was obtained from a boy aged 5 to 17 in good health.

This clonotype occurred a few times. The V and J genes are TRBV28 and TRBJ2-7; 9 nucleotides agree with TRBD2. The CDR3 contains 15 residues. Germline V lookup: CDR1 MDHEN, CDR2 SYDVKM. Unmatched junction bases numbered 7, after V lost 3 bases and J lost 4 bases. The DNA for the CDR3 is TGTGCCAGCAGTTTTGAGACTAGCGGAGCATACGAGCAGTACTTC. Its protein product is CASSFETSGAYEQYF.

This clonotype showed up just a few times. The chain has TRBV20-1 and TRBJ2-5; D is undetermined. The CDR3 spans 17 residues. V lost 3 bases and J lost 5, with 25 bases in between. CDR1 is DFQATT, CDR2 SNEGSKA, per germline (reference sequence). The CDR3 spells CSARAPFRVGMGETQYF. The CDR3 DNA is TGCAGTGCTAGGGCCCCGTTCCGGGTAGGAATGGGCGAGACCCAGTACTTC.

The V call is TRBV15, the J call TRBJ1-4, with TRBD1 matching 9 bases. Germline trimming cut 4 bases from V and 11 bases from J; bases unmatched to any gene: 11. Germline V CDR1 and CDR2: LNHNV, YYDKDF (reference sequence). The CDR3 is made up of 15 amino acids. CDR3 loop: CATSTLGQGEGKLFF. The CDR3 coding sequence is TGTGCCACCAGCACCTTGGGACAGGGCGAGGGGAAACTGTTTTTT.

This clonotype was found a few times. This sequence joins TRBV28 and TRBJ1-4; tentatively, D is TRBD1 (5 bases). V was clipped by 7 bases and J by 2 bases, with 14 bases between them. Per germline, CDR1 MDHEN and CDR2 SYDVKM. The CDR3 loop spans 15 amino acids. DNA for the CDR3: TGTGCCAGCACGCACCAGGGAAGGACTAATGAAAAACTGTTTTTT. It translates to CASTHQGRTNEKLFF.

V is TRBV2 and J is TRBJ2-4; 9 nucleotides line up with TRBD1. Germline-derived CDR1 and CDR2 are SNHLY and FYNNEI. Unmatched junction bases numbered 6, after V lost 6 bases and J lost 3 bases. This CDR3 is built from 15 residues. CDR3 residues: CASSFDRGYKNIQYF. DNA of the CDR3: TGTGCCAGCAGCTTTGACAGGGGGTACAAAAACATTCAGTACTTC.

This clonotype has a handful of counts. At one boundary the junction diverges from the germline segment, which might be a read error. The chain employs TRBV6-1 and TRBJ1-6; D ambiguous. CDR1 and CDR2 from the germline V gene are MNHNS and SASEGT. The CDR3 loop spans 13 amino acids. As DNA, the CDR3 is TGTGCTAGCAAGAGGGCGGAAAATTCACCCCTCCACTTT. It yields the protein CASKRAENSPLHF.

J is TRBJ2-5 and V is TRBV11-2; a weak D match, TRBD2 (5 bases). The DNA end favors TRBJ2-1, so the J call may be wrong. Germline V lookup: CDR1 SGHAT, CDR2 FQNNGV. The length of the CDR3 is 15 residues. The CDR3 sequence: CASSANPGNYNEQFF. CDR3 DNA: TGTGCCAGCAGCGCAAACCCCGGGAACTACAATGAGCAGTTCTTC.

The J gene is TRBJ1-2, the V gene TRBV4-1, with D possibly being TRBD1 (5 bases). CDR3 length: 14 amino acids. With 0 bases removed from V and 6 bases from J, the gap between germline ends came to 11 bases. Germline-derived CDR1 and CDR2 are MGHRA and YSYEKL. This chain's CDR3 is CASSQEFRVDGYTF. For the CDR3, the DNA is TGCGCCAGCAGCCAAGAATTCAGGGTAGATGGCTACACCTTC.

This clonotype was observed a handful of times. The chain carries TRBV12-3 or TRBV12-4 and TRBJ1-2; D uncertain. The V end lost 5 bases, the J end lost 4 bases, and 11 bases lay between the germline ends. This CDR3 is built from 13 residues. The CDR3 region has the DNA TGTGCCAGCAGTCAATCAGTCCCCTATGGCTACACCTTC. Translated: CASSQSVPYGYTF.

A few counts support this clonotype. V and J are TRBV24-1 and TRBJ1-5; D is uncertain. The CDR3 runs to 14 residues. V lost 4 bases to trimming and J lost 6 bases, with 12 bases between them. Germline V gives CDR1 KGHDR, CDR2 SFDVKD. CDR3 in amino acids: CATSDPPGTQPQHF. CDR3 coding DNA: TGTGCCACCAGTGACCCACCAGGTACTCAGCCCCAGCATTTT.

The rearrangement joins TRBV28 to TRBJ2-2, with D tentatively TRBD2 (6 bases). Germline lookup yields CDR1 MDHEN and CDR2 SYDVKM. V was pared by 6 bases and J by 0 bases, with 11 bases between. The CDR3 runs 15 residues. In DNA form, the CDR3 reads TGTGCCAGCAGCGCGGGACCGTCGAACACCGGGGAGCTGTTTTTT. Amino acid sequence: CASSAGPSNTGELFF.

This clonotype was detected only a few times. The chain carries TRBV20-1 and TRBJ2-2; the match to TRBD2 covers 7 bases. Trimming removed 1 base from V and 0 bases from J; junction bases left unmatched: 8. The CDR3 is made up of 17 amino acids. From germline, CDR1 is DFQATT and CDR2 SNEGSKA (reference sequence). The DNA of the CDR3 is TGCAGTGCTAGAGTGGGGGAGGGACGGGCGAACACCGGGGAGCTGTTTTTT. Translated, it gives CSARVGEGRANTGELFF.

The V and J genes are TRBV29-1 and TRBJ2-5; 9 bases agree with TRBD2. The trim removed 0 bases at V and 3 bases at J, leaving 8 bases unmatched. The germline gives CDR1 SQVTM, CDR2 ANQGSEA. This CDR3 has 16 residues. The CDR3 sequence is CSVEDLRAGGEETQYF. CDR3 DNA sequence: TGCAGCGTTGAAGACCTACGAGCGGGAGGTGAAGAGACCCAGTACTTC.

For this clonotype: A junction end diverges from the germline sequence, so it may reflect a read error. This sequence joins TRBV7-2 and TRBJ2-4; 7 nucleotides line up with TRBD1. This CDR3 comprises 16 residues. Germline loops: CDR1 SGHTA, CDR2 FQGNSA. The CDR3, as DNA: TGTGCCAGCAGCTCGAGACAGGGACGGAACAAAAGCATTCAGTACTTC. Amino acid sequence: CASSSRQGRNKSIQYF. The full variable domain, in which reference TRBV7-2 and TRBJ2-4 provide the parts outside the CDR3, is GAGVSQSPSNKVTEKGKDVELRCDPISGHTALYWYRQSLGQGLEFLIYFQGNSAPDKSGLPSDRFSAERTGGSVSTLTIQRTQQEDSAVYLCASSSRQGRNKSIQYFGAGTRLSVL.

The chain joins TRBV5-6 to TRBJ2-5; 10 bases map to TRBD1. The CDR3 totals 16 residues. The germline gives CDR1 SGHDT, CDR2 YYEEEE. J was trimmed by 7 bases and V by 0 bases; bases with no gene match: 9. The CDR3 coding sequence is TGTGCCAGCAGCTTGGCCAAGGGACAGGGGATCCCGACCCAGTACTTC. It specifies CASSLAKGQGIPTQYF.

The CDR3 sequence is CASSTWADTQYF. CDR3 sequence (DNA): TGTGCCAGTAGTACCTGGGCAGATACGCAGTATTTT. V and J are TRBV19 and TRBJ2-3; D is unresolved. Germline CDR1 and CDR2: LNHDA and SQIVND (reference sequence). The CDR3 extends over 12 amino acids. V was shortened by 4 bases and J by 4 bases, with 6 bases between the two germline ends.

There are a few counts of this clonotype. The chain has TRBV14 and TRBJ2-5, with D possibly matching TRBD1 (5 bases). This CDR3 has 15 residues. Trimming shortened V by 2 bases and J by 1 base, and 11 bases separated the two germline ends. The germline CDR1 and CDR2 sequences are SGHDN and FVKESK. CDR3 in DNA: TGTGCCAGCAGCCAAAGGAGACAGATCCAAGAGACCCAGTACTTC. Its protein product is CASSQRRQIQETQYF. Drawing the rest from reference TRBV14 and TRBJ2-5, the complete variable domain is EAGVTQFPSHSVIEKGQTVTLRCDPISGHDNLYWYRRVMGKEIKFLLHFVKESKQDESGMPNNRFLAERTGGTYSTLKVQPAELEDSGVYFCASSQRRQIQETQYFGPGTRLLVL.

This clonotype was counted between two and nine times. The V call is TRBV20-1, the J call TRBJ2-1; 8 bases map to TRBD1. The DNA end lines up better with TRBJ2-5; the J call may be wrong. Germline V gene lookup returns CDR1 DFQATT and CDR2 SNEGSKA (reference sequence). This CDR3 is 14 amino acids long. CDR3 DNA sequence: TGCAGTGCTCAACGACAGGGGCGGACGGAGACCCAGTACTTC. The encoded protein is CSAQRQGRTETQYF.

The CDR3 sequence is CSFRTTNEKLFF. The CDR3 nucleotides are TGCAGCTTCCGGACAACTAATGAAAAACTGTTTTTT. The chain couples TRBV29-1 to TRBJ1-4; D is unclear. The CDR3 length is 12 residues. Germline-derived CDR1 and CDR2 are SQVTM and ANQGSEA. Trimming left V 8 bases short and J 0 bases short, with 7 bases between.

The sample holds a few counts of this clonotype. The V gene is TRBV7-9, the J gene TRBJ2-1, with D unresolved. This CDR3 is 17 amino acids long. With 1 base removed from V and 0 bases from J, the gap between germline ends came to 13 bases. The germline CDR1 and CDR2 sequences are SEHNR and FQNEAQ (reference sequence). CDR3: CASSLDFSLSSYNEQFF. The CDR3 bases are TGTGCCAGCAGCTTAGATTTCAGCCTTAGCTCCTACAATGAGCAGTTCTTC.

This clonotype turned up a few times. The chain is built from TRBV2 and TRBJ2-2; 13 bases line up with TRBD2. The CDR3 has 16 residues. The ends lost 6 bases at V and 0 bases at J; junction bases unmatched: 1. CDR1 SNHLY and CDR2 FYNNEI come from the germline V gene. Here the CDR3 reads CASSGLAGANTGELFF. The CDR3 coding sequence is TGTGCCAGCAGCGGACTAGCGGGGGCGAACACCGGGGAGCTGTTTTTT.

The chain is built from TRBV6-2 or TRBV6-3 and TRBJ1-5; D is unclear. Germline V gives CDR1 MNHEY, CDR2 SVGEGT. The CDR3 consists of 18 residues. V lost 10 bases to trimming and J lost 0 bases, with 25 bases between them. The CDR3 DNA follows: TGTGCCAACTACGGTATATTTTTCATTAAACCTAGCAATCAGCCCCAGCATTTT. Protein sequence: CANYGIFFIKPSNQPQHF.